The source of this TCR beta chain is a study of T cell responses to AZD1222 COVID-19 vaccine. Study-level background: The analysis combined second doses at about 4 or about 12 weeks. Study-level results: Clonal diversity may have been underestimated in mostly white British donors. Breadth and depth of Spike-specific TCRs rose after two AZD1222 doses.

Of note for this clone: Its specificity is unknown.

CDR1 LGHNA and CDR2 YSLEER come from the germline V gene. The V and J ends lost 1 base and 6 bases, in that order; junction bases with no gene match: 12. The CDR3 length is 17 residues. Repertoires were generated with immunoSEQ multiplex PCR, while TCRdb's copy carries only in-frame clones and drops some. The sample yields 110,000 to 150,000 clones, around 92% seen once. J is TRBJ2-3 and V is TRBV4-3, with 8 bases aligning to TRBD2. Sample: peripheral blood, taken on day 0 of AZD1222 vaccination. The TCR comes from an adult in good health. CDR3 nucleotides: TGCGCCAGCAGCCAAGGTGCGGCGGGAGGTCCCGTTGATACGCAGTATTTT. This sequence encodes CASSQGAAGGPVDTQYF.